Below, 8 T cell receptor beta chains from the same sample are listed, as sequenced in a study of T cells in Graves' hyperthyroidism and ophthalmopathy. RNA transcripts served as the template for amplifying TCR beta CDR3 regions. Initially, a first-round RT-PCR of the TCR CDR3 employed the HTBI primer set. TCRdb passed the multiplex PCR reads through MiXCR, listing each CDR3 protein once. The sample yields about 520,000 distinct CDR3 sequences, 24% seen once. Specimen: blood. These receptors originate from a woman in her twenties or thirties with Graves' ophthalmopathy.

This clonotype was observed a handful of times. The chain uses TRBV6-2 or TRBV6-3 and TRBJ1-5; 8 bases map to TRBD1. The junction had 12 bases not matched to a gene; V was cut back by 6 bases and J by 2 bases. Germline CDR1 and CDR2: MNHEY and SVGEGT. The CDR3 sequence is 17 residues long. The CDR3 loop reads CASSHGQGAIGNQPQHF. For the CDR3, the DNA is TGTGCCAGCAGCCACGGACAGGGAGCTATTGGCAATCAGCCCCAGCATTTT.

This chain uses TRBV30 with TRBJ2-7, with TRBD1 matching 9 bases. Looked up from germline, CDR1 is GTSNPN and CDR2 is SVGIG (reference sequence). V trimming: 5 bases; J trimming: 3 bases; junction bases outside the gene matches: 14. This CDR3 region has 16 residues. CDR3 coding DNA: TGTGCCTGGCACCGCCGTGGGAGACAGGGGGGCTACGAGCAGTACTTC. It encodes CAWHRRGRQGGYEQYF.

This clonotype has a handful of counts. J is TRBJ1-2 and V is TRBV11-2, with D maybe TRBD1 (6 bases). The V and J ends lost 5 bases and 4 bases respectively, with 20 bases between them. The CDR3 is made up of 16 amino acids. The germline V gene encodes CDR1 SGHAT and CDR2 FQNNGV. The CDR3 bases are TGTGCCAGCAGCACGTCCGGGGGGCCCACTCGCTATGGCTACACCTTC. Protein product: CASSTSGGPTRYGYTF.

To note about this clonotype: One junction end disagrees with the germline gene, perhaps due to a read error. The rearrangement links TRBV6-5 to TRBJ1-1, with unresolved D. Germline CDR1 reads MNHEY; CDR2 reads SVGAGI. The CDR3 totals 10 residues. CDR3 sequence reads: CASIYTEAFF. The CDR3 DNA reads TGCGCCAGCATTTACACTGAAGCTTTCTTT.

There are many counts of this clonotype. The V call is TRBV5-4, the J call TRBJ1-2, with D perhaps TRBD1 (5 bases). Between the trimmed V and J ends, which lost 4 bases and 1 base, there was a span of 11 bases. Germline lookup yields CDR1 SGHNT and CDR2 YYREEE (reference sequence). This CDR3 is 14 amino acids long. The CDR3 reads CASSARDGNYGYTF. The CDR3, as DNA: TGTGCCAGCAGCGCCCGGGACGGTAACTATGGCTACACCTTC.

The V gene is TRBV12-3 or TRBV12-4, the J gene TRBJ1-2; unclear D gene. V shed 6 bases and J shed 8 bases, with 13 bases lying between them. This CDR3 has 12 amino acids. CDR3 DNA: TGTGCCAGCAGCCTTGGACGTTGGGGCTACACCTTC. This translates into CASSLGRWGYTF.

Concerning this clonotype: This sequence may be a read error, since a much larger clone differs from it by one base. V usage is TRBV6-1 and J usage is TRBJ2-5; TRBD2 might be the D (5 bases). The germline CDR1 and CDR2 sequences are MNHNS and SASEGT. The CDR3 spans 14 residues. CDR3 in amino acids: CASSKQRADEIQYF. The CDR3 DNA follows: TGTGCCAGCAGTAAACAGAGGGCCGACGAGATCCAGTACTTC.

This clonotype was seen ten or more times. The chain uses TRBV7-2 and TRBJ1-2; the D is unclear. The CDR3 runs to 15 residues. Germline V gives CDR1 SGHTA, CDR2 FQGNSA. The V and J ends lost 6 bases and 2 bases respectively, with 16 bases between them. This chain's CDR3 is CASRGEPALNYGYTF. The CDR3 DNA reads TGTGCCAGCAGGGGTGAGCCGGCCTTAAACTATGGCTACACCTTC.